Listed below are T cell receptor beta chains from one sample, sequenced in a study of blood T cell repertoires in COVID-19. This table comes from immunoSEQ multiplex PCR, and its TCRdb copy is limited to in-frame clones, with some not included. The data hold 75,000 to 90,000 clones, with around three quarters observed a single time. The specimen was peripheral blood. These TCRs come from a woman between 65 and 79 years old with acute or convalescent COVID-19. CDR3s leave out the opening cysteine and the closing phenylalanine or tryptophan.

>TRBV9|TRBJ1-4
ASSDGGVDEKLF
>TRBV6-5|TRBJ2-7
ASALQGASYEQY
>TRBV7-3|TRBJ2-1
ASSPDRGKFGNEQF
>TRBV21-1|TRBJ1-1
ASSTARAGPLNTEAF
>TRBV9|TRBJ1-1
ASSVGSVTEAF
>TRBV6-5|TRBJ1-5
AGAVIWGQPQH
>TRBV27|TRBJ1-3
ASSHGQGVGNTIY
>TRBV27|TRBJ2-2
ASSSLLGELF
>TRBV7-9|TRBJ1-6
ASSFLGTDNSPLH
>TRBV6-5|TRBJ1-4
ASSQGLRTSLF
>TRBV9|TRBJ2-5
ASSPRQTYQETQY
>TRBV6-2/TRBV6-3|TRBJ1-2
ASSYSYRGEYGYT
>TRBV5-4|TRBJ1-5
ASSFRDRGIQPQH
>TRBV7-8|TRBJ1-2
ASSFQGAGERGYT
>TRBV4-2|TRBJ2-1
ASSQGPSDRDAYNEQF
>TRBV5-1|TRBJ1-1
ASSLDRNTEAF